The 6 T cell receptor beta chains below all came from one sample that was sequenced in a study of monozygotic twins with inflammatory bowel disease. From its re-call of the 5' RACE reads, TCRdb lists each CDR3 protein once, without DNA. Recorded for this sample: approximately 200,000 distinct CDR3 sequences. Sequencing was carried out using blood. Receptor source: a human donor with ulcerative colitis or Crohn's disease, or a healthy co-twin of an affected twin (not recorded which).

The chain has TRBV18 and TRBJ2-1; the TCRdb D gene call, TRBD1, has no DNA to confirm it. There are 14 residues in the CDR3. Germline V gene lookup returns CDR1 KGHSH and CDR2 LQKENI. The CDR3 loop reads CASSAGTGGLEQFF.

The V and J genes are TRBV5-1 and TRBJ2-7; TCRdb's D call of TRBD1 is untestable without DNA. Looked up from germline, CDR1 is SGHRS and CDR2 is YFSETQ. This CDR3 contains 18 residues. This CDR3 is CASSLGSLGTGSTYEQYF.

The chain links TRBV20-1 to TRBJ1-5; TCRdb proposes TRBD1, but this gene call is untestable without DNA. Germline values: CDR1 DFQATT, CDR2 SNEGSKA (reference sequence). This CDR3 spans 14 amino acids. CDR3: CSAPAGQTNQPQHF.

This chain joins TRBV27 and TRBJ1-2. CDR3 length: 13 amino acids. CDR1 is MNHEY and CDR2 is SMNVEV in the germline V gene (reference sequence). This CDR3 is CASSSRGGYGYTF.

The chain is built from TRBV4-2 and TRBJ2-1. The CDR3 is 15 amino acids. Germline-derived CDR1 and CDR2 are LGHNA and YNFKEQ. CDR3 sequence: CASSRGPDGNNEQFF.

This sequence joins TRBV20-1 and TRBJ1-4. The V gene's germline CDR1 is DFQATT and CDR2 SNEGSKA (reference sequence). This CDR3 has 13 amino acids. The CDR3 protein is CSATGTFNEKLFF.